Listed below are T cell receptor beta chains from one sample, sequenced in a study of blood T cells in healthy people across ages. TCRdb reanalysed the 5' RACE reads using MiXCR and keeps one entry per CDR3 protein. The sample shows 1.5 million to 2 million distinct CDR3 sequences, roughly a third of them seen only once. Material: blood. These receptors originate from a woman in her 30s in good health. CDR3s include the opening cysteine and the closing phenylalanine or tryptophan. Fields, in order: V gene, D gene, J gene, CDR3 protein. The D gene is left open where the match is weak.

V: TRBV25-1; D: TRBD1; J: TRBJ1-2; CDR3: CASSLTQGVYTF
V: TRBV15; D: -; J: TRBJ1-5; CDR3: CATSRDRLEVQPQHF
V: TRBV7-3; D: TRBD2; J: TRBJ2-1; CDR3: CASSLTPPGLAAQFF
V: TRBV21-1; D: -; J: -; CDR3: CASSKPRDREGEQYF
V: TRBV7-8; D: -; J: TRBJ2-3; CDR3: CASSSTIPLDADTQYF
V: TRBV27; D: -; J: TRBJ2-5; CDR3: CASSFGGNSQEIQYF
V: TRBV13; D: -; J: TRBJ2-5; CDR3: CASSLAFRTSQETQYF
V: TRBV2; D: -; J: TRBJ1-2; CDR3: CASNLVRIYGYTF
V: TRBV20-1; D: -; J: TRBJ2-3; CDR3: CSAKGEFSSTDTQYF
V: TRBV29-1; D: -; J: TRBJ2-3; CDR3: CSVESAEQAQYF